This entry concerns a single TCR beta chain. What it binds is unknown. These data come from a study of post-analysis software for immune sequencing data. Overall study results and limits: Patients used five TRBV segments, including TRBV5-6, TRBV5-1 and TRBV20-1, more often than controls.

TCR beta libraries were prepared from cDNA with unique molecular identifiers. When 1 to 10 million T cells were used, they gave 500,000 or so cDNA molecules. From the PCR reads, TCRdb called clonotypes with MiXCR, one entry per CDR3 protein. The data show hundreds of thousands of distinct CDR3 sequences, about 27% seen once. This CDR3 is built from 13 residues. The V and J ends lost 6 bases and 5 bases respectively, with 14 bases between them. The germline gives CDR1 DFQATT, CDR2 SNEGSKA (reference sequence). This clonotype was obtained from a girl under 18 with multiple sclerosis. The sequenced sample was blood. This chain connects TRBV20-1 to TRBJ2-1; a weak D match, TRBD1 (5 bases). The CDR3 bases are TGCAGTGCCATCTCGGACACGAACAATGAGCAGTTCTTC. Its protein product is CSAISDTNNEQFF.